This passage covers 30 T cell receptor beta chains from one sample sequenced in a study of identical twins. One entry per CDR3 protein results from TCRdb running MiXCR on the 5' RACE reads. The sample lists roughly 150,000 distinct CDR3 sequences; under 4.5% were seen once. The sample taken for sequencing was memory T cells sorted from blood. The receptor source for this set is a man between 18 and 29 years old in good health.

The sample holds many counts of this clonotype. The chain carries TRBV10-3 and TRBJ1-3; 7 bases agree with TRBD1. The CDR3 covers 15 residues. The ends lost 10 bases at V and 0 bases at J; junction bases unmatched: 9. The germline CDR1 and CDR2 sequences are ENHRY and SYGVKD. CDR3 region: CATDPTGSSGNTIYF. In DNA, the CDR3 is TGTGCCACAGATCCGACAGGGAGCTCTGGAAACACCATATATTTT.

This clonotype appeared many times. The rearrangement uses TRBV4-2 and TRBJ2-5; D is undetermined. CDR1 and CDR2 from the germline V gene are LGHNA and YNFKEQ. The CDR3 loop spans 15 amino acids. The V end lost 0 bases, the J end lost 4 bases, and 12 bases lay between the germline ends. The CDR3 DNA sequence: TGTGCCAGCAGCCAAGATCTAGGCGGTCCAGAGACCCAGTACTTC. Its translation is CASSQDLGGPETQYF.

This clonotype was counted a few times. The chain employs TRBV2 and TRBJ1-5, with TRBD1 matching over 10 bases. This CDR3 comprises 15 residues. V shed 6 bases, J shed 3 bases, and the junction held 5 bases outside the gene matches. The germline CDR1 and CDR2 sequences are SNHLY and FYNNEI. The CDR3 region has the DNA TGTGCCAGCAGCCGCGACAGGGGGCACAATCAGCCCCAGCATTTT. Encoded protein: CASSRDRGHNQPQHF. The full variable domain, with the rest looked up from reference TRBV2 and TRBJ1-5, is EPEVTQTPSHQVTQMGQEVILRCVPISNHLYFYWYRQILGQKVEFLVSFYNNEISEKSEIFDDQFSVERPDGSNFTLKIRSTKLEDSAMYFCASSRDRGHNQPQHFGDGTRLSIL.

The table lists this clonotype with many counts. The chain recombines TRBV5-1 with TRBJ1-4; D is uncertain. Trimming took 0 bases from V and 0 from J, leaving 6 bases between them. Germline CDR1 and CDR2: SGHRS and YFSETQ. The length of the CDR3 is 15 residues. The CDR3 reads CASSLAGATNEKLFF. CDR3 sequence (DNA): TGCGCCAGCAGCTTGGCCGGAGCAACTAATGAAAAACTGTTTTTT.

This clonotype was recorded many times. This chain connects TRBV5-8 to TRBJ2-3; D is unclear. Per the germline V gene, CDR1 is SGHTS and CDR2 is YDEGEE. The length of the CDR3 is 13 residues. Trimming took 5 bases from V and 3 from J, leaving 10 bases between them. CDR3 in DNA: TGTGCCAGCAGTTCCGTGGAGACAGATACGCAGTATTTT. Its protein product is CASSSVETDTQYF.

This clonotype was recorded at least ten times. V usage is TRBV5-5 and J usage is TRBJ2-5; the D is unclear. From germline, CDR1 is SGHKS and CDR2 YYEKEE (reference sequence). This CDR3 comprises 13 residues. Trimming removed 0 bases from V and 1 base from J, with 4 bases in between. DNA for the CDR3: TGTGCCAGCAGCTTGGGACCCCAAGAGACCCAGTACTTC. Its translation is CASSLGPQETQYF.

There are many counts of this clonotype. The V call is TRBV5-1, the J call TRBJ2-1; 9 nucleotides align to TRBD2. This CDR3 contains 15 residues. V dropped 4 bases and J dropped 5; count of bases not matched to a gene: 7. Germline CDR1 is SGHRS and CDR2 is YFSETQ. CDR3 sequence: CASSILTSGNNEQFF. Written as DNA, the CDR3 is TGCGCCAGCAGCATTTTGACTAGCGGAAACAATGAGCAGTTCTTC. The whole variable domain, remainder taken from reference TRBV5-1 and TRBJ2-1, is KAGVTQTPRYLIKTRGQQVTLSCSPISGHRSVSWYQQTPGQGLQFLFEYFSETQRNKGNFPGRFSGRQFSNSRSEMNVSTLELGDSALYLCASSILTSGNNEQFFGPGTRLTVL.

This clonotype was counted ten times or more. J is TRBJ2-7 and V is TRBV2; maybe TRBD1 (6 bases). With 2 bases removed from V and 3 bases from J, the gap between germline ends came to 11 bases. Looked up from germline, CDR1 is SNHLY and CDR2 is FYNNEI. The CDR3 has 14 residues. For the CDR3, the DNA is TGTGCCAGCAGTGAATTAGGGGGATACTACGAGCAGTACGTC. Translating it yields CASSELGGYYEQYV.

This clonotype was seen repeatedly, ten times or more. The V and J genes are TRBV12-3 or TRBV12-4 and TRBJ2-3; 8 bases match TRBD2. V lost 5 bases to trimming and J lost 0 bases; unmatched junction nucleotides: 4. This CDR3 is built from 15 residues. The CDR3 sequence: CASSKIAGSTDTQYF. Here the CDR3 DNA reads TGTGCCAGCAGTAAGATAGCGGGAAGCACAGATACGCAGTATTTT.

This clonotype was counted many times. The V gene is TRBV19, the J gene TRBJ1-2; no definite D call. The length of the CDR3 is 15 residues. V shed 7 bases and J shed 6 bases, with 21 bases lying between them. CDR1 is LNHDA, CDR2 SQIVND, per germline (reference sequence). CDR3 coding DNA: TGTGCCAGTACCACAAACCCCGGCAGGTGGGATGGCTACACCTTC. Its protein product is CASTTNPGRWDGYTF.

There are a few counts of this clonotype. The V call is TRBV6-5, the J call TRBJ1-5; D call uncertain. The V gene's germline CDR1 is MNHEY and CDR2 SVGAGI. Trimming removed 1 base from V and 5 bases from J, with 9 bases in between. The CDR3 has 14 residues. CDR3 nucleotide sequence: TGTGCCAGCAGTTACTTCGGGGTCGATCAGCCCCAGCATTTT. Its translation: CASSYFGVDQPQHF.

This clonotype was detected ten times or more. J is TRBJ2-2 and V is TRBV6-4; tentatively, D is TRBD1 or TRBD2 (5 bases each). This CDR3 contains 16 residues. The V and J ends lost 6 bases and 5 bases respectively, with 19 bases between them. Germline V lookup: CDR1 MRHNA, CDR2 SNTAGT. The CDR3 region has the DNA TGTGCCAGCAGCCGGTCGCCGGGACCAAAGACCGGGGAGCTGTTTTTT. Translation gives CASSRSPGPKTGELFF.

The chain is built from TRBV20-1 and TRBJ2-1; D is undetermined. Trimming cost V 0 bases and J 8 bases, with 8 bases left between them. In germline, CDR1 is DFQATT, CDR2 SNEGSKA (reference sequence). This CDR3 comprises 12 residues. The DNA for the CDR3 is TGCAGTGCTAGAGAGTCTTTAGATGAGCAGTTCTTC. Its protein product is CSARESLDEQFF.

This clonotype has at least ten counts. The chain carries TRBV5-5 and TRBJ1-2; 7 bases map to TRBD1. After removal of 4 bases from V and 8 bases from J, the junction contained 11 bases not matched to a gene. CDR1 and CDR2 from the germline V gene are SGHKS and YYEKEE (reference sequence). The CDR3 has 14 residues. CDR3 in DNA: TGTGCCAGCAGCACCCGGACAGGTGACGGGGGCTACACCTTC. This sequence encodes CASSTRTGDGGYTF.

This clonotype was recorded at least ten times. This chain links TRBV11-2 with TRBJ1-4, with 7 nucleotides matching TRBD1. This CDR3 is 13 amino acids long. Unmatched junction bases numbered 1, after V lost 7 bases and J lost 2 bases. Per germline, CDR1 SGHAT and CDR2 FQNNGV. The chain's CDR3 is CASKGQTNEKLFF. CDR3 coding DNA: TGTGCCAGCAAGGGACAGACTAATGAAAAACTGTTTTTT.

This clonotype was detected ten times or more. The CDR3 loop is CASSRPQGGVYGYTF. The CDR3, as DNA: TGTGCCAGCAGCCGGCCACAGGGGGGAGTTTATGGCTACACCTTC. The V and J genes are TRBV7-9 and TRBJ1-2, with 8 bases identical to TRBD1. The CDR3 is 15 amino acids. The V and J ends lost 5 bases and 5 bases, in that order; junction bases with no gene match: 10. Germline assignment: CDR1 SEHNR and CDR2 FQNEAQ (reference sequence).

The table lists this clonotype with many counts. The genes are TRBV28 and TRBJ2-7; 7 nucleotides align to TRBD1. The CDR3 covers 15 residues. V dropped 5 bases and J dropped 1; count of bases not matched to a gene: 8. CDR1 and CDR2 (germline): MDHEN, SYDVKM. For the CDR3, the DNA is TGTGCCAGCAGTCGACTGGGACAGACTTCCTACGAGCAGTACTTC. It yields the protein CASSRLGQTSYEQYF. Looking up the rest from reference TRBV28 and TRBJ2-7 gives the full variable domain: DVKVTQSSRYLVKRTGEKVFLECVQDMDHENMFWYRQDPGLGLRLIYFSYDVKMKEKGDIPEGYSVSREKKERFSLILESASTNQTSMYLCASSRLGQTSYEQYFGPGTRLTVT.

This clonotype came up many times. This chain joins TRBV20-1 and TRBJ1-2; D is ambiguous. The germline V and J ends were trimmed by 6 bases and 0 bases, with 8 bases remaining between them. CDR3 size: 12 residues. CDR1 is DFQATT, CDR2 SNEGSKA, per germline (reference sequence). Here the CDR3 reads CSAPRSNYGYTF. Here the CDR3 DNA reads TGCAGTGCCCCCAGGTCTAACTATGGCTACACCTTC.

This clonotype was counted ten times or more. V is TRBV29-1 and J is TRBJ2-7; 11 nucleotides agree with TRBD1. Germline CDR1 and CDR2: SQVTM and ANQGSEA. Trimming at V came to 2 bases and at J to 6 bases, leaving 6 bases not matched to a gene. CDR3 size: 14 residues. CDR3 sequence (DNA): TGCAGCGTTGAAACCCCCGGGACAGGGGGCGAGCAGTACTTC. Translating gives CSVETPGTGGEQYF.

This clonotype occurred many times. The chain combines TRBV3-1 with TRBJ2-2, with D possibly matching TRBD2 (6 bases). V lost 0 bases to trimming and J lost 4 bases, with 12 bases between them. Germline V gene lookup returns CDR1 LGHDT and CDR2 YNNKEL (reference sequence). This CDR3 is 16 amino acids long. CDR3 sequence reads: CASSQEGGRFTGELFF. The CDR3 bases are TGTGCCAGCAGCCAAGAAGGAGGGCGTTTCACCGGGGAGCTGTTTTTT.

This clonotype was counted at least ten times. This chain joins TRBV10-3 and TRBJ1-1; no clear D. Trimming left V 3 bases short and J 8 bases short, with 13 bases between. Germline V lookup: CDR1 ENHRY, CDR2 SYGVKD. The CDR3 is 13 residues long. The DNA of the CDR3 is TGTGCCATCAGTGACCCCCCCGATAACGAAGCTTTCTTT. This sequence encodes CAISDPPDNEAFF.

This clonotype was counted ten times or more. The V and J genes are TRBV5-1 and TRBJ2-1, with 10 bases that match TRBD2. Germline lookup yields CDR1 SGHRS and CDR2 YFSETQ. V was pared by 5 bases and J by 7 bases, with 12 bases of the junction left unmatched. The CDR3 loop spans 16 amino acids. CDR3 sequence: CASSSGTSEVRNEQFF. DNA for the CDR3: TGCGCCAGCAGTTCCGGGACTAGCGAGGTACGGAATGAGCAGTTCTTC. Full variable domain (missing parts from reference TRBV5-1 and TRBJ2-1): KAGVTQTPRYLIKTRGQQVTLSCSPISGHRSVSWYQQTPGQGLQFLFEYFSETQRNKGNFPGRFSGRQFSNSRSEMNVSTLELGDSALYLCASSSGTSEVRNEQFFGPGTRLTVL.

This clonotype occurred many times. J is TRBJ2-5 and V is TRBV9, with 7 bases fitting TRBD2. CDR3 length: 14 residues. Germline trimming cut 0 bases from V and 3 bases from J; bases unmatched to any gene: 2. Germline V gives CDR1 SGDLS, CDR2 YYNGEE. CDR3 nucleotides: TGTGCCAGCAGCGTAGAACTAGCGAAAGAGACCCAGTACTTC. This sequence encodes CASSVELAKETQYF.

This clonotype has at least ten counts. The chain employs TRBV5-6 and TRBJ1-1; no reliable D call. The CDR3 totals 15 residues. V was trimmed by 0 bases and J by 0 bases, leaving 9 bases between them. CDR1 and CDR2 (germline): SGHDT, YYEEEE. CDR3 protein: CASSLVGFMNTEAFF. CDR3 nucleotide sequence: TGTGCCAGCAGCTTGGTTGGTTTCATGAACACTGAAGCTTTCTTT.

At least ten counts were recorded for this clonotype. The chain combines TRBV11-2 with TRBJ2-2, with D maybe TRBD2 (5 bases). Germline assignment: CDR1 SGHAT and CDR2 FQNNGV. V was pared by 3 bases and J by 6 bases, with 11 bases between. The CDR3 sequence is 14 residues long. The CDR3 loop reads CASSLGRRAGELFF. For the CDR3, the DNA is TGTGCCAGCAGCTTGGGGAGACGGGCCGGGGAGCTGTTTTTT.

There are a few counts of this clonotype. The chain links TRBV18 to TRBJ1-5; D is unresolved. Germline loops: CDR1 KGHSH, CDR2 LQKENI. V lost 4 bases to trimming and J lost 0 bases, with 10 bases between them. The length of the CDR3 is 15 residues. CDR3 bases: TGTGCCAGCTCACTATCCGGAATTAGCAATCAGCCCCAGCATTTT. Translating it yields CASSLSGISNQPQHF.

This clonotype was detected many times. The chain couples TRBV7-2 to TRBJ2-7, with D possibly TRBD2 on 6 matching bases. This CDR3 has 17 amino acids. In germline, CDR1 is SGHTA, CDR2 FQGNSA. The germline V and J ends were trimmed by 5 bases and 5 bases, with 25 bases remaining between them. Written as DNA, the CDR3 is TGTGCCAGCAGCGCCCCCGGAGTACCGGGAGTTTCCCACGAGCAGTACTTC. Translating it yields CASSAPGVPGVSHEQYF.

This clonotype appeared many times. CDR3 sequence (DNA): TGTGCCAGCTCACCACTCAGTACAGGGACCGGGGAGCTGTTTTTT. Its protein product is CASSPLSTGTGELFF. The genes are TRBV18 and TRBJ2-2, with a tentative D call TRBD1 (6 bases). The CDR3 has 15 residues. V was pared by 1 base and J by 5 bases, with 11 bases between. CDR1 KGHSH and CDR2 LQKENI come from the germline V gene.

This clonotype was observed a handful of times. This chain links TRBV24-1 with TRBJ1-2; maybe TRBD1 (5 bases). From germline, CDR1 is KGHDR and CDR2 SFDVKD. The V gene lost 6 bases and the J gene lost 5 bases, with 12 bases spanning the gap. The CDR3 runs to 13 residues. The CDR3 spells CATSPGGSYGYTF. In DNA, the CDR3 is TGTGCCACCAGTCCGGGGGGGAGTTATGGCTACACCTTC.

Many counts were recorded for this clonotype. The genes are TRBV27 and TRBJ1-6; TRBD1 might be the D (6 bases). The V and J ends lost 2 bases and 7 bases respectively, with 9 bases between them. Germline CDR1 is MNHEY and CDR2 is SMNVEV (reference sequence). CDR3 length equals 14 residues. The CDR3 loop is CASSLADRNSPLHF. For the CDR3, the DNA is TGTGCCAGCAGTTTAGCTGACAGGAATTCACCCCTCCACTTT.